This T cell receptor (beta chain) emerged from a study of low-dose radiotherapy and immunotherapy resistance in tumors. Study information: On an every-two-weeks schedule, patients received intravenous nivolumab 240 mg, along with ipilimumab 1 mg/kg every six weeks. Intravenous cyclophosphamide at 200 mg/m2 preceded radiation and immunotherapy by one day, every two weeks. Oral aspirin at 300 mg was taken daily by patients for four cycles, beginning on cycle 1 day 1.

This sample's time point: before trial treatment. The study gave donors nivolumab, ipilimumab, aspirin, low-dose cyclophosphamide and low-dose radiotherapy. Gene-specific TRAV and TRBV primers were used for first-strand cDNA, covering alpha and beta chains. Amplification of TCRs used a constant-region primer and V-primer adapter for 15 to 25 PCR cycles. TCRdb fed the reads into MiXCR, producing one record per CDR3 protein. This sample has around 99,000 distinct CDR3 sequences; more than 8.5% occur once, and the top ten carry under 1.1%. CDR3 size: 15 residues. CDR1 and CDR2 from the germline V gene are GTSNPN and SVGIG (reference sequence). With 0 bases clipped from V and 7 bases from J, the junction kept 7 bases outside the gene matches. In its sample, this clonotype was seen many times.

This rearrangement joins TRBV30 to TRBJ2-2, with 8 positions matching TRBD1. Sequences were derived from PBMCs, sampled before treatment. The clonotype originates from a male donor with prostate cancer. DNA of the CDR3: TGTGCCTGGAGTGTACTGGACAGGGACTTCGGGGAGCTGTTTTTT. It translates to CAWSVLDRDFGELFF.